Below are 4 T cell receptor beta chains sequenced from a single sample in a study of shared clonotypes between healthy human individuals. Method: immunoSEQ multiplex PCR; TCRdb's copy keeps in-frame clones and lacks some. The profile shows about 2.4 million clones, 80% to 95% of them singletons. The sequencing sample was made of naive CD4+ T cells from PBMCs. Subset denoted: CD45RA+ positively selected. These TCRs come from a man aged 18-30 years in good health. Some clones in this sample may be carry-over from other donors' samples.

The chain joins TRBV7-8 to TRBJ1-2, with D perhaps matching TRBD1 (6 bases). Germline CDR1 reads SGHVS; CDR2 reads FQNEAQ. The V end lost 5 bases, the J end lost 5 bases, and 15 bases lay between the germline ends. The CDR3 contains 14 residues. CDR3 sequence reads: CASSIGQMQYGYTF. The CDR3 nucleotides read TGTGCCAGCAGCATCGGACAGATGCAATATGGCTACACCTTC.

The CDR3 DNA is TGTGCCACCAGCAGAGGGCAGGGGTTCCAAGAGACCCAGTACTTC. Translated: CATSRGQGFQETQYF. This chain joins TRBV15 and TRBJ2-5, with D perhaps TRBD1 (6 bases). The V and J ends lost 1 base and 1 base respectively, with 10 bases between them. Per germline, CDR1 LNHNV and CDR2 YYDKDF (reference sequence). The CDR3 totals 15 residues.

V is TRBV11-2 and J is TRBJ1-2; D remains ambiguous. The germline CDR1 and CDR2 sequences are SGHAT and FQNNGV. Trimming stripped 5 bases from V and 8 bases from J, with 15 bases between. CDR3 size: 13 residues. The CDR3 region has the DNA TGTGCCAGCAGCCAGGTGGGAGGGAAGGGCTACACCTTC. Translation: CASSQVGGKGYTF.

The chain joins TRBV25-1 to TRBJ2-1; 9 bases map to TRBD2. CDR3 length: 17 amino acids. V lost 3 bases to trimming and J lost 3 bases; unmatched junction nucleotides: 9. The V gene's germline CDR1 is MGHDK and CDR2 SYGVNS. As DNA, the CDR3 is TGTGCCAGCAGTGACGTTTCCGGCGGGAGGGTCTACAATGAGCAGTTCTTC. Translation: CASSDVSGGRVYNEQFF.